The rows below give T cell receptor beta chains drawn from one sample of a study of cytomegalovirus exposure and HLA in healthy donors. The table came from immunoSEQ multiplex PCR; TCRdb's copy has only in-frame clones and leaves some out. This sample has 150,000 to 200,000 clones, with about three quarters found just once. What was sequenced was PBMCs. Source of these receptors: a woman younger than 45 in good health and CMV-seropositive. Both conserved end residues are part of each CDR3. D genes are given only for firm matches. Where a row states a size, it is once, few, many or the class of an expanded clone; other rows omit it.

CDR3 length,clone size,V gene,D gene,J gene,CDR3 protein,CDR3 DNA
15,.,TRBV27,.,TRBJ2-3,CASSLRAGPDKRPYF,TGTGCCAGCAGTTTAAGGGCGGGGCCTGATAAAAGGCCGTATTTT
16,.,TRBV5-6,.,TRBJ2-7,CASSLAMGGVSYEQYF,TGTGCCAGCAGCTTGGCGATGGGAGGAGTCTCCTACGAGCAGTACTTC
14,.,TRBV4-1,.,TRBJ1-1,CASSQRTLPTEAFF,TGCGCCAGCAGCCAGAGGACACTTCCTACTGAAGCTTTCTTT
16,.,TRBV27,TRBD1,TRBJ2-7,CASSPGTGRGSYEQYF,TGTGCCAGCAGTCCCGGGACAGGGAGGGGTTCCTACGAGCAGTACTTC
15,.,TRBV18,.,TRBJ1-1,CASSPNQGSNTEAFF,TGTGCCAGCTCTCCTAACCAGGGGTCGAACACTGAAGCTTTCTTT
15,.,TRBV7-6,TRBD2,TRBJ2-5,CASRLGGGPRETQYF,TGTGCCAGCAGGTTGGGGGGAGGGCCACGAGAGACCCAGTACTTC
13,.,TRBV29-1,TRBD2,TRBJ2-5,CSAILHGRETQYF,TGCAGCGCCATCCTCCACGGGAGGGAGACCCAGTACTTC
16,.,TRBV27,TRBD2,TRBJ2-2,CASSELADLLTGELFF,TGTGCCAGCAGTGAGCTAGCGGATTTGCTCACCGGGGAGCTGTTTTTT
14,.,TRBV7-8,TRBD1,TRBJ1-4,CASSQTGLNEKLFF,TGTGCCAGCAGCCAGACAGGGCTTAATGAAAAACTGTTTTTT
13,.,TRBV7-7,TRBD1,TRBJ2-7,CASSPGQDREQYF,TGTGCCAGCAGCCCCGGACAGGACCGCGAGCAGTACTTC
12,.,TRBV27,.,TRBJ2-3,CASSSPDSLKYF,TGTGCCAGCAGTTCCCCGGACAGTCTTAAGTATTTT
16,.,TRBV7-9,.,TRBJ2-1,CASSPPQGQRYNEQFF,TGTGCCAGCAGCCCCCCTCAGGGGCAGAGGTACAATGAGCAGTTCTTC
15,once,TRBV7-8,.,TRBJ2-3,CASSSSSAPSDTQYF,TGTGCCAGCAGCAGCTCTAGCGCCCCTTCAGATACGCAGTATTTT
14,few,TRBV25-1,.,TRBJ2-7,CASSEFTGSGEQYF,TGTGCCAGCAGTGAATTCACAGGGTCGGGCGAGCAGTACTTC
14,many,TRBV4-3,.,TRBJ2-7,CASSQDVDRYEQYF,TGCGCCAGCAGCCAAGATGTCGACAGGTACGAGCAGTACTTC
15,few,TRBV9,TRBD1,TRBJ1-5,CASSVGQGAFQPQHF,TGTGCCAGCAGCGTAGGACAGGGGGCATTTCAGCCCCAGCATTTT
14,.,TRBV5-1,TRBD1,TRBJ2-4,CASSSTAGQGTVYF,TGCGCCAGCAGCTCGACGGCGGGACAGGGGACGGTGTACTTC
14,once,TRBV6-1,.,TRBJ2-2,CASSEAGNTGELFF,TGTGCCAGCAGTGAGGCAGGGAACACCGGGGAGCTGTTTTTT
16,.,TRBV30,TRBD2,TRBJ2-7,CAWSAIGLAGVYEQYF,TGTGCCTGGAGTGCTATAGGACTAGCGGGAGTTTACGAGCAGTACTTC
18,.,TRBV13,TRBD2,TRBJ2-5,CASSPRRASGRASETQYF,TGTGCCAGCAGCCCCCGGCGGGCTAGCGGGAGGGCCAGTGAGACCCAGTACTTC
11,few,TRBV6-5,.,TRBJ1-1,CASRRGTEAFF,TGTGCCAGCAGGAGAGGGACTGAAGCTTTCTTT
16,.,TRBV30,TRBD1,TRBJ1-6,CAWSKPRTGYGSPLHF,TGTGCCTGGAGTAAACCTCGGACAGGGTATGGTTCACCCCTCCACTTT
13,.,TRBV19,.,TRBJ1-1,CASGRTGNTEAFF,TGTGCCAGTGGCAGGACGGGAAACACTGAAGCTTTCTTT
14,few,TRBV5-1,.,TRBJ2-7,CASSLGAPSYEQYF,TGCGCCAGCAGCTTGGGAGCCCCCTCCTACGAGCAGTACTTC
15,.,TRBV5-6,TRBD1,TRBJ2-7,CASSPGQPSSYEQYF,TGTGCCAGCAGCCCGGGACAGCCGAGCTCCTACGAGCAGTACTTC
13,.,TRBV2,.,TRBJ1-2,CASTRGGTYGYTF,TGTGCCAGCACTAGGGGAGGGACCTATGGCTACACCTTC
14,.,TRBV5-4,.,TRBJ2-1,CASSFGDTSNEQFF,TGTGCCAGCAGCTTCGGGGACACGAGCAATGAGCAGTTCTTC
17,.,TRBV19,TRBD2,TRBJ2-7,CASSMNIAGLMNYEQYF,TGTGCCAGTAGTATGAACATCGCGGGACTAATGAACTACGAGCAGTACTTC
15,.,TRBV4-3,TRBD2,TRBJ2-7,CASSQDLSGSFEQYF,TGCGCCAGCAGCCAAGATTTGAGCGGGAGTTTCGAGCAGTACTTC
16,.,TRBV29-1,TRBD2,TRBJ2-3,CSVEVLGLAVTDTQYF,TGCAGCGTTGAAGTCTTGGGACTAGCGGTAACAGATACGCAGTATTTT
11,few,TRBV7-9,.,TRBJ1-1,CASSLLTEAFF,TGTGCCAGCAGTCTACTCACTGAAGCTTTCTTT
15,few,TRBV28,.,TRBJ1-5,CASSPLDSSNQPQHF,TGTGCCAGCAGTCCCCTAGACAGTTCCAATCAGCCCCAGCATTTT
16,.,TRBV7-7,TRBD1,TRBJ2-5,CASSLDRTGGSETQYF,TGTGCCAGCAGCTTAGATAGGACAGGGGGCTCAGAGACCCAGTACTTC
13,.,TRBV5-6,.,TRBJ2-5,CASSLQGLETQYF,TGTGCCAGCAGCTTGCAGGGGCTAGAGACCCAGTACTTC
16,few,TRBV6-1,TRBD1,TRBJ1-1,CASSELRLTGHTEAFF,TGTGCCAGCAGTGAGCTTCGCTTGACAGGGCACACTGAAGCTTTCTTT
18,.,TRBV28,.,TRBJ2-3,CASSSLTTPLYSTDTQYF,TGTGCCAGCAGTTCGCTGACGACTCCGCTCTATAGCACAGATACGCAGTATTTT
15,once,TRBV5-4,TRBD2,TRBJ2-3,CASSRGLADTDTQYF,TGTGCCAGCAGCCGGGGACTAGCGGACACAGATACGCAGTATTTT
18,.,TRBV5-1,TRBD1,TRBJ2-1,CASSLQGQGPVSYNEQFF,TGCGCCAGCAGCTTGCAAGGACAGGGGCCCGTCTCCTACAATGAGCAGTTCTTC
20,.,TRBV4-1,.,TRBJ1-3,CASSQDRRGQGAGKRNTIYF,TGCGCCAGCAGCCAAGATCGAAGGGGACAAGGGGCCGGGAAAAGAAACACCATATATTTT
13,.,TRBV6-4,.,TRBJ1-4,CASRALPNEKLFF,TGTGCCAGCAGAGCGCTGCCTAATGAAAAACTGTTTTTT
13,.,TRBV6-5,TRBD1,TRBJ2-7,CASRDRGVYEQYF,TGTGCCAGCAGGGACAGGGGAGTCTACGAGCAGTACTTC
15,.,TRBV27,TRBD1,TRBJ2-2,CASSQDRGWTGELFF,TGTGCCAGCAGCCAAGACAGGGGTTGGACCGGGGAGCTGTTTTTT
15,.,TRBV6-5,.,TRBJ2-2,CASSFPQGSAGELFF,TGTGCCAGCAGCTTTCCCCAGGGATCTGCCGGGGAGCTGTTTTTT
15,.,TRBV2,TRBD1,TRBJ1-5,CASRAGTGGNQPQHF,TGTGCCAGCAGGGCTGGGACAGGGGGGAATCAGCCCCAGCATTTT
18,.,TRBV4-3,TRBD2,TRBJ2-3,CASSQGVAGGPLTDTQYF,TGCGCCAGCAGCCAAGGAGTAGCGGGAGGTCCCCTCACAGATACGCAGTATTTT